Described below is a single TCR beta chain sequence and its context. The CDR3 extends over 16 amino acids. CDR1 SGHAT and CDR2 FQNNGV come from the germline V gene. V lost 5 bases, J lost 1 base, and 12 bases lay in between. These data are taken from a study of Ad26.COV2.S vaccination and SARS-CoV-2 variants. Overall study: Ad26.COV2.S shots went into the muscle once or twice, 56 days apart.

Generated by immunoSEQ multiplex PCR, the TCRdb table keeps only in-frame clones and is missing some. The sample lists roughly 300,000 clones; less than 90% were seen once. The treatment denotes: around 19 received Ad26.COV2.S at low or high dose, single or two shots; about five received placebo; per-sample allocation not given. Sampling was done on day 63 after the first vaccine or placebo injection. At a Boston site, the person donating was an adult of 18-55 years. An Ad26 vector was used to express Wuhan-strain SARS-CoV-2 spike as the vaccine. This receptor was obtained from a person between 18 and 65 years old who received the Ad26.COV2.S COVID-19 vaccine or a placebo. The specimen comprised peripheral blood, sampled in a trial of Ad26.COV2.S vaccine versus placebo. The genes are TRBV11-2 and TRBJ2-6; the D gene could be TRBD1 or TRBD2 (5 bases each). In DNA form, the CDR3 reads TGTGCCAGCAGCCTGATGAGGGGTTCTGGGGCCAACGTCCTGACTTTC. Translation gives CASSLMRGSGANVLTF.